One and the same sample provided the 13 T cell receptor beta chains below, sequenced in a study of regulatory T cells in long-lasting Graves disease. Construction of TCR beta libraries relied on iRepertoire HTBI primers and on Arm-PCR targeting CDR3 regions. TCRdb re-analysed the multiplex PCR reads in MiXCR, keeping a single row per CDR3 protein. The repertoire holds 400,000 to 500,000 distinct CDR3 sequences, with roughly 23% as singletons. The time point here: persistent/refractory GD, antithyroid drugs over 5 years with positive TRAb. TCR sequences were obtained from RNA taken from PBMCs. The material was peripheral blood mononuclear cells (PBMCs), obtained when the disease was refractory, from a patient treated with antithyroid drugs. Every receptor here comes from a female donor with Graves disease.

This clonotype appeared many times. The chain has TRBV2 and TRBJ1-1; TRBD1 agrees at 10 bases. The junction had 10 bases not matched to a gene; V was cut back by 5 bases and J by 4 bases. The germline CDR1 and CDR2 sequences are SNHLY and FYNNEI. This CDR3 spans 16 amino acids. CDR3 in DNA: TGTGCCAGCAGTACGGACAGGGGGATGTTCAGCACTGAAGCTTTCTTT. This sequence encodes CASSTDRGMFSTEAFF.

The sample holds many counts of this clonotype. The chain combines TRBV20-1 with TRBJ1-6; 9 nucleotides align to TRBD1. This CDR3 is 12 amino acids long. V was clipped by 7 bases and J by 7 bases; unmatched bases: 2. Per the germline V gene, CDR1 is DFQATT and CDR2 is SNEGSKA (reference sequence). CDR3 loop: CSVGTGNSPLHF. In DNA, the CDR3 is TGCAGTGTCGGGACAGGGAATTCACCCCTCCACTTT.

This chain connects TRBV20-1 to TRBJ2-3; TRBD1 agrees at 8 bases. The CDR3 consists of 16 residues. Germline values: CDR1 DFQATT, CDR2 SNEGSKA (reference sequence). Trimming removed 6 bases from V and 1 base from J; junction bases left unmatched: 12. The CDR3, as DNA: TGCAGTGCAGCAGCCCGACAGGGGATCGGCACAGATACGCAGTATTTT. Translated: CSAAARQGIGTDTQYF.

The CDR3 loop reads CASSHLIALGGVNTEAFF. The CDR3 DNA is TGCGCCAGCAGCCACCTCATCGCCCTGGGGGGGGTGAACACTGAAGCTTTCTTT. This chain joins TRBV4-1 and TRBJ1-1; a possible D gene is TRBD1 (5 bases). The germline V and J ends were trimmed by 3 bases and 0 bases, with 20 bases remaining between them. Germline loops: CDR1 MGHRA, CDR2 YSYEKL. The CDR3 length is 18 residues.

The chain has TRBV28 and TRBJ2-7; 11 nucleotides align to TRBD2. This CDR3 has 16 residues. Germline CDR1 and CDR2: MDHEN and SYDVKM. The ends lost 5 bases at V and 3 bases at J; junction bases unmatched: 9. CDR3 coding DNA: TGTGCCAGCAGTATCCCCACTAGCGGGAGTTTCTACGAGCAGTACTTC. Residues: CASSIPTSGSFYEQYF.

This rearrangement joins TRBV19 to TRBJ1-3; D gene uncertain. V lost 7 bases and J lost 0, with 25 bases in between. The CDR3 contains 19 residues. Germline CDR1 LNHDA, CDR2 SQIVND (reference sequence). The CDR3: CASIKIRTQTLHSGNTIYF. Here the CDR3 DNA reads TGTGCCAGTATCAAGATCAGGACTCAAACCCTTCACTCTGGAAACACCATATATTTT.

A few counts support this clonotype. The rearrangement links TRBV20-1 to TRBJ2-7; 12 nucleotides agree with TRBD1. The CDR3 is 14 residues long. Germline values: CDR1 DFQATT, CDR2 SNEGSKA (reference sequence). V gave up 6 bases and J gave up 5 bases; unmatched junction bases: 8. Here the CDR3 DNA reads TGCAGTGCGAAGGGGGGACAGGGGGCAGACGAGCAGTACTTC. Protein product: CSAKGGQGADEQYF.

Many counts were recorded for this clonotype. The J gene is TRBJ2-7, the V gene TRBV5-1, with 7 bases fitting TRBD1. The CDR3 runs to 14 residues. The ends lost 4 bases at V and 6 bases at J; junction bases unmatched: 10. CDR1 and CDR2 (germline): SGHRS, YFSETQ. The CDR3 is CASSDRTSGGEQYF. The CDR3 nucleotides read TGCGCCAGCAGCGACCGAACCTCAGGGGGCGAGCAGTACTTC.

This clonotype occurred many times. The genes are TRBV28 and TRBJ2-7, with 7 bases fitting TRBD1. Trimming took 4 bases from V and 4 from J; bases not matched to a gene: 13. This CDR3 has 16 amino acids. Germline-derived CDR1 and CDR2 are MDHEN and SYDVKM. Here the CDR3 DNA reads TGTGCCAGCAGTTCCATCCCTACAGGGGCGTGGTACGAGCAGTACTTC. Encoded protein: CASSSIPTGAWYEQYF.

This clonotype was detected ten times or more. The chain combines TRBV20-1 with TRBJ1-2; D uncertain. This CDR3 is 10 amino acids long. The germline CDR1 and CDR2 sequences are DFQATT and SNEGSKA (reference sequence). The V end was cut by 4 bases, the J end by 8 bases, with 8 bases between. The CDR3 loop is CSATSGGYTF. DNA for the CDR3: TGCAGTGCTACAAGCGGAGGCTACACCTTC.

This clonotype was picked up many times. This chain links TRBV28 with TRBJ1-5; maybe TRBD1 (5 bases). CDR3 length: 17 amino acids. Trimming pared 3 bases from V and 3 bases from J, leaving 18 bases between. Germline V lookup: CDR1 MDHEN, CDR2 SYDVKM. The CDR3 nucleotides are TGTGCCAGCAGTTTCTTCGGGGCACAATCTTTCAATCAGCCCCAGCATTTT. As protein: CASSFFGAQSFNQPQHF. The whole variable domain, filled in from reference TRBV28 and TRBJ1-5, reads DVKVTQSSRYLVKRTGEKVFLECVQDMDHENMFWYRQDPGLGLRLIYFSYDVKMKEKGDIPEGYSVSREKKERFSLILESASTNQTSMYLCASSFFGAQSFNQPQHFGDGTRLSIL.

CDR3 sequence: CASSYRTGEETQYF. The CDR3 DNA sequence: TGTGCCAGCAGTTACAGGACTGGGGAAGAGACCCAGTACTTC. The gene calls are TRBV6-2 or TRBV6-3 and TRBJ2-5, with a tentative D call TRBD2 (5 bases). CDR3 length equals 14 residues. Between the trimmed V and J ends, which lost 2 bases and 3 bases, there was a span of 10 bases. Germline values: CDR1 MNHEY, CDR2 SVGEGT.

The sample holds many counts of this clonotype. The J gene is TRBJ2-2, the V gene TRBV24-1, with 8 bases aligning to TRBD2. The J segment lost 5 bases and the V segment lost 3 bases, leaving 10 bases of the junction unmatched. This CDR3 is built from 17 residues. CDR1 KGHDR and CDR2 SFDVKD come from the germline V gene. The CDR3 nucleotides read TGTGCCACCAGTGATCGTACGGGACTAGTCAAGACCGGGGAGCTGTTTTTT. This translates into CATSDRTGLVKTGELFF.